This entry lists 10 T cell receptor beta chains sequenced from one sample in a study of T cell responses to AZD1222 COVID-19 vaccine. The assay was immunoSEQ multiplex PCR, and TCRdb's table has in-frame clones only and misses some. Of tens of thousands of clones in the sample, roughly 80% were seen once. Here the sequenced sample was peripheral blood, taken on day 0 of AZD1222 vaccination. The receptors derive from an adult in good health.

This clone was seen a single time. The gene calls are TRBV18 and TRBJ2-1; 9 positions agree with TRBD2. The CDR3 runs 22 residues. V dropped 0 bases and J dropped 0; count of bases not matched to a gene: 18. The germline gives CDR1 KGHSH, CDR2 LQKENI. This CDR3 reads CASSPPRRWREGHETSYNEQFF. In DNA form, the CDR3 reads TGTGCCAGCTCACCACCCCGGAGATGGCGGGAGGGCCACGAAACCTCCTACAATGAGCAGTTCTTC.

The chain is built from TRBV28 and TRBJ1-1; D ambiguous. Trimming took off 6 bases at V and 3 bases at J, with 8 bases between the two ends. The CDR3 sequence is 12 residues long. The germline V gene has CDR1 MDHEN and CDR2 SYDVKM. The CDR3 sequence is CASRVGDTEAFF. As DNA, the CDR3 is TGTGCCAGCAGGGTCGGGGACACTGAAGCTTTCTTT.

The chain links TRBV19 to TRBJ1-1, with D unresolved. Trimming took 3 bases from V and 3 from J, leaving 8 bases between them. Germline-derived CDR1 and CDR2 are LNHDA and SQIVND (reference sequence). The CDR3 is 13 amino acids. The CDR3 region is CASSIQSDTEAFF. The CDR3 region has the DNA TGTGCCAGTAGTATCCAGTCCGACACTGAAGCTTTCTTT.

As regards this clone: This sample also contains other DNA sequences that code for the same CDR3. V usage is TRBV19 and J usage is TRBJ2-7; the D gene could be TRBD1 or TRBD2 (5 bases each). CDR3 size: 13 residues. Per the germline V gene, CDR1 is LNHDA and CDR2 is SQIVND (reference sequence). Trimming took 5 bases from V and 6 from J, leaving 14 bases between them. Here the CDR3 reads CASSGTAAGEQYF. For the CDR3, the DNA is TGTGCCAGTAGTGGGACGGCGGCGGGCGAGCAGTACTTC.

This clone has only a few counts. The chain combines TRBV19 with TRBJ1-5; D is unresolved. Trimming left V 5 bases short and J 0 bases short, with 11 bases between. CDR1 is LNHDA, CDR2 SQIVND, per germline (reference sequence). The CDR3 extends over 15 amino acids. The chain's CDR3 is CASSLGDFSNQPQHF. Written as DNA, the CDR3 is TGTGCCAGTAGTTTGGGTGACTTTAGCAATCAGCCCCAGCATTTT.

This rearrangement joins TRBV6-5 to TRBJ2-7; the D gene is possibly TRBD2 (5 bases). Germline V CDR1 and CDR2: MNHEY, SVGAGI. The CDR3 is made up of 15 amino acids. V lost 5 bases, J lost 5 bases, and 19 bases lay in between. CDR3 loop: CASSIGGAGENEQYF. The CDR3 DNA reads TGTGCCAGCAGTATCGGAGGAGCTGGGGAAAACGAGCAGTACTTC.

The chain couples TRBV10-3 to TRBJ2-3, with TRBD2 matching over 12 bases. Trimming removed 2 bases from V and 2 bases from J; junction bases left unmatched: 5. CDR3 length: 17 amino acids. CDR1 ENHRY and CDR2 SYGVKD come from the germline V gene. The CDR3 loop is CAISETRTSGTTDTQYF. CDR3 bases: TGTGCCATCAGTGAGACCCGGACTAGCGGGACCACAGATACGCAGTATTTT.

The chain is built from TRBV19 and TRBJ2-7; D gene unclear. Between the trimmed V and J ends, which lost 5 bases and 2 bases, there was a span of 16 bases. From germline, CDR1 is LNHDA and CDR2 SQIVND (reference sequence). This CDR3 region has 15 residues. The CDR3 region has the DNA TGTGCCAGTAGTCCCTCGGCAACTCAAGCCTACGAGCAGTACTTC. Protein: CASSPSATQAYEQYF.

V gene TRBV18 combines with J gene TRBJ2-1, with 12 bases matching TRBD2. Trimming removed 3 bases from V and 6 bases from J; junction bases left unmatched: 0. CDR3 size: 14 residues. The germline V gene encodes CDR1 KGHSH and CDR2 LQKENI. CDR3 loop: CASSPTSGGNEQFF. CDR3 bases: TGTGCCAGCTCACCGACTAGCGGGGGCAATGAGCAGTTCTTC.

The J gene is TRBJ1-6, the V gene TRBV6-5; 11 nucleotides match TRBD1. Looked up from germline, CDR1 is MNHEY and CDR2 is SVGAGI. The CDR3 is 14 residues long. With 8 bases clipped from V and 7 bases from J, the junction kept 4 bases outside the gene matches. Here the CDR3 DNA reads TGTGCCAGCGGACAGGGGGCGCGGAATTCACCCCTCCACTTT. Translation gives CASGQGARNSPLHF.